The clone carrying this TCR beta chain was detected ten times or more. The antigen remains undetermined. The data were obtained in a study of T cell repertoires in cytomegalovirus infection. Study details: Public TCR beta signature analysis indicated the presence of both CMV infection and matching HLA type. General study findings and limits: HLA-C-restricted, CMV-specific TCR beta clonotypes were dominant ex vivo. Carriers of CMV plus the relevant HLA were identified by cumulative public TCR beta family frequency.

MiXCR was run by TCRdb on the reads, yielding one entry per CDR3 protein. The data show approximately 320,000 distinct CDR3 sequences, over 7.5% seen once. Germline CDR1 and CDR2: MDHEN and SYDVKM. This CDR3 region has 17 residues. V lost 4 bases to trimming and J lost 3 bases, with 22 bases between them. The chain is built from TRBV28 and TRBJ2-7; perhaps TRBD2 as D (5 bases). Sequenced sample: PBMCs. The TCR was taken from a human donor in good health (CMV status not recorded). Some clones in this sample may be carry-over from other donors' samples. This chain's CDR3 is CASSSYKGGEWVYEQYF. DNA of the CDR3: TGTGCCAGCAGTTCGTACAAGGGTGGGGAGTGGGTCTACGAGCAGTACTTC.